What follows are 14 T cell receptor beta chains derived from one specimen sequenced in a study of tumor-infiltrating lymphocytes in localized non-small cell lung cancer. Libraries were prepared by immunoSEQ multiplex PCR; TCRdb keeps only in-frame clonotypes and omits some of them. The table shows approximately 12,000 clones, with around four fifths occurring only once. The source material was uninvolved lung tissue not adjacent to the tumor. The receptors derive from a human donor with non-small cell lung cancer.

The CDR3 is CASSLGPDRSDFYGYTF. As DNA, the CDR3 is TGTGCCAGCAGCTTAGGGCCGGACAGGTCCGATTTCTATGGCTACACCTTC. The chain employs TRBV11-2 and TRBJ1-2, with 7 nucleotides matching TRBD1. The CDR3 is made up of 17 amino acids. Germline V CDR1 and CDR2: SGHAT, FQNNGV. The ends lost 1 base at V and 4 bases at J; junction bases unmatched: 12.

This clone was counted a single time. This chain joins TRBV4-3 and TRBJ2-3; a weak D match, TRBD1 (6 bases). The CDR3 totals 17 residues. Trimming took off 0 bases at V and 2 bases at J, with 15 bases between the two ends. Germline V CDR1 and CDR2: LGHNA, YSLEER. Here the CDR3 reads CASSQDLTGHLTDTQYF. CDR3 sequence (DNA): TGCGCCAGCAGCCAAGACCTTACGGGACACCTCACAGATACGCAGTATTTT.

The rearrangement links TRBV11-2 to TRBJ1-2; tentative D call: TRBD1 (6 bases). The CDR3 runs 17 residues. Trimming cost V 5 bases and J 5 bases, with 24 bases left between them. Germline loops: CDR1 SGHAT, CDR2 FQNNGV. CDR3: CASSGWGALGIEYGYTF. The CDR3 DNA reads TGTGCCAGCAGCGGGTGGGGGGCGCTCGGGATAGAGTATGGCTACACCTTC.

V is TRBV14 and J is TRBJ1-4; 9 bases are a match to TRBD1. V lost 0 bases to trimming and J lost 2 bases; unmatched junction nucleotides: 1. Germline lookup yields CDR1 SGHDN and CDR2 FVKESK. The CDR3 runs 16 residues. CDR3 nucleotides: TGTGCCAGCAGCCAAGAAACAGGGGGCACTAATGAAAAACTGTTTTTT. As protein: CASSQETGGTNEKLFF. Together with reference TRBV14 and TRBJ1-4, the CDR3 gives the full variable domain: EAGVTQFPSHSVIEKGQTVTLRCDPISGHDNLYWYRRVMGKEIKFLLHFVKESKQDESGMPNNRFLAERTGGTYSTLKVQPAELEDSGVYFCASSQETGGTNEKLFFGSGTQLSVL.

The V and J genes are TRBV19 and TRBJ1-6; 7 positions match TRBD1. The J segment lost 12 bases and the V segment lost 6 bases, leaving 5 bases of the junction unmatched. This CDR3 is 12 amino acids long. Germline CDR1 LNHDA, CDR2 SQIVND (reference sequence). The CDR3 protein is CASSRGREPLHF. Written as DNA, the CDR3 is TGTGCCAGTAGCAGGGGGAGGGAACCCCTCCACTTT.

CDR3 in DNA: TGTGCCAGCAGCCAAGGCGACAGGGGCAGTTCACCCCTCCACTTT. Amino acids: CASSQGDRGSSPLHF. The chain couples TRBV14 to TRBJ1-6; 8 nucleotides agree with TRBD1. The V gene's germline CDR1 is SGHDN and CDR2 FVKESK. The CDR3 extends over 15 amino acids. V trimming: 1 base; J trimming: 9 bases; junction bases outside the gene matches: 5. Drawing the rest from reference TRBV14 and TRBJ1-6, the complete variable domain is EAGVTQFPSHSVIEKGQTVTLRCDPISGHDNLYWYRRVMGKEIKFLLHFVKESKQDESGMPNNRFLAERTGGTYSTLKVQPAELEDSGVYFCASSQGDRGSSPLHFGNGTRLTVT.

This clone was seen more than once but under ten times. The chain has TRBV4-3 and TRBJ2-1, with a possible D match to TRBD2 (5 bases). V was shortened by 0 bases and J by 7 bases, with 25 bases between the two germline ends. This CDR3 spans 19 amino acids. Germline V gives CDR1 LGHNA, CDR2 YSLEER. The CDR3 reads CASSQEGPLAGIRDNEQFF. The CDR3, as DNA: TGCGCCAGCAGCCAAGAAGGCCCCCTAGCCGGAATACGAGATAATGAGCAGTTCTTC.

The chain recombines TRBV5-1 with TRBJ1-5; 8 nucleotides match TRBD1. CDR1 is SGHRS and CDR2 is YFSETQ in the germline V gene. Trimming removed 0 bases from V and 7 bases from J; junction bases left unmatched: 3. The CDR3 consists of 14 residues. This CDR3 is CASSLAGGQQPQHF. Here the CDR3 DNA reads TGCGCCAGCAGCTTGGCAGGGGGCCAGCAGCCCCAGCATTTT.

This clone appeared a single time. The chain combines TRBV19 with TRBJ1-2; 7 bases match TRBD1. Germline values: CDR1 LNHDA, CDR2 SQIVND (reference sequence). The V gene end was trimmed by 7 bases and the J gene end by 0 bases; junction bases not matched to a gene: 8. CDR3 size: 15 residues. CDR3 sequence (DNA): TGTGCCAGTACCCCAGGGGGAGAAGCTAACTATGGCTACACCTTC. Translation gives CASTPGGEANYGYTF.

This rearrangement joins TRBV2 to TRBJ1-3; unclear D gene. Germline V gene sequence: CDR1 SNHLY, CDR2 FYNNEI. The CDR3 totals 14 residues. Trimming took 4 bases from V and 2 from J, leaving 9 bases between them. The CDR3 loop reads CASSGGLAGNTIYF. In DNA form, the CDR3 reads TGTGCCAGCAGTGGAGGTCTAGCTGGAAACACCATATATTTT.

A few counts support this clone. The chain carries TRBV2 and TRBJ1-1; D is unclear. From germline, CDR1 is SNHLY and CDR2 FYNNEI. CDR3 length equals 13 residues. V was clipped by 10 bases and J by 0 bases, with 12 bases between them. CDR3 loop: CATQQYMNTEAFF. The CDR3 DNA reads as TGTGCCACACAACAGTATATGAACACTGAAGCTTTCTTT. The full variable domain, with the rest looked up from reference TRBV2 and TRBJ1-1, is EPEVTQTPSHQVTQMGQEVILRCVPISNHLYFYWYRQILGQKVEFLVSFYNNEISEKSEIFDDQFSVERPDGSNFTLKIRSTKLEDSAMYFCATQQYMNTEAFFGQGTRLTVV.

V and J are TRBV7-2 and TRBJ1-2, with D perhaps TRBD1 (6 bases). This CDR3 spans 13 amino acids. The V end was cut by 1 base, the J end by 8 bases, with 11 bases between. Germline V gene data show CDR1 as SGHTA and CDR2 as FQGNSA. In DNA form, the CDR3 reads TGTGCCAGCAGCTTAGAAAACAGGGTCGGCTACACCTTC. Translated, it gives CASSLENRVGYTF.

This chain links TRBV11-3 with TRBJ2-5, with D unresolved. TRBJ2-7 explains the end of the DNA better; the J call may be wrong. The germline CDR1 and CDR2 sequences are SGHNT and YENEEA. The CDR3 has 15 residues. CDR3 sequence: CASSLEDGGSYEQYF. The CDR3 DNA sequence: TGTGCCAGCAGCTTAGAGGACGGCGGATCCTACGAGCAGTACTTC.

The chain employs TRBV9 and TRBJ2-5; D call uncertain. CDR1 SGDLS and CDR2 YYNGEE come from the germline V gene. The V and J ends lost 0 bases and 1 base respectively, with 4 bases between them. The CDR3 spans 13 residues. The CDR3 sequence: CASSVDGQETQYF. The CDR3 DNA reads as TGTGCCAGCAGCGTAGACGGCCAAGAGACCCAGTACTTC.